This T cell receptor beta chain originates from a study of shared clonotypes between healthy human individuals. TCRdb's copy holds only in-frame clones and misses some; the assay was immunoSEQ multiplex PCR. This sample has millions of clones; roughly 94% occur once, and the top ten carry 0.85% to 1.3%. CD8 cells classed as naive were CD45RO-negative and positively selected for CCR7, excluding terminally differentiated effector memory CD45RA+ cells. Sequenced sample: naive CD8+ T cells sorted from blood. The receptor comes from a man younger than 35 in good health.

The CDR3 loop is CASRPPGDGELFF. The CDR3 DNA reads as TGTGCCAGCAGACCACCAGGGGACGGGGAGCTGTTTTTT. This chain links TRBV11-2 with TRBJ2-2, with D possibly TRBD1 on 6 matching bases. This CDR3 is built from 13 residues. Germline V gene lookup returns CDR1 SGHAT and CDR2 FQNNGV. The V gene lost 6 bases and the J gene lost 7 bases, with 12 bases spanning the gap.